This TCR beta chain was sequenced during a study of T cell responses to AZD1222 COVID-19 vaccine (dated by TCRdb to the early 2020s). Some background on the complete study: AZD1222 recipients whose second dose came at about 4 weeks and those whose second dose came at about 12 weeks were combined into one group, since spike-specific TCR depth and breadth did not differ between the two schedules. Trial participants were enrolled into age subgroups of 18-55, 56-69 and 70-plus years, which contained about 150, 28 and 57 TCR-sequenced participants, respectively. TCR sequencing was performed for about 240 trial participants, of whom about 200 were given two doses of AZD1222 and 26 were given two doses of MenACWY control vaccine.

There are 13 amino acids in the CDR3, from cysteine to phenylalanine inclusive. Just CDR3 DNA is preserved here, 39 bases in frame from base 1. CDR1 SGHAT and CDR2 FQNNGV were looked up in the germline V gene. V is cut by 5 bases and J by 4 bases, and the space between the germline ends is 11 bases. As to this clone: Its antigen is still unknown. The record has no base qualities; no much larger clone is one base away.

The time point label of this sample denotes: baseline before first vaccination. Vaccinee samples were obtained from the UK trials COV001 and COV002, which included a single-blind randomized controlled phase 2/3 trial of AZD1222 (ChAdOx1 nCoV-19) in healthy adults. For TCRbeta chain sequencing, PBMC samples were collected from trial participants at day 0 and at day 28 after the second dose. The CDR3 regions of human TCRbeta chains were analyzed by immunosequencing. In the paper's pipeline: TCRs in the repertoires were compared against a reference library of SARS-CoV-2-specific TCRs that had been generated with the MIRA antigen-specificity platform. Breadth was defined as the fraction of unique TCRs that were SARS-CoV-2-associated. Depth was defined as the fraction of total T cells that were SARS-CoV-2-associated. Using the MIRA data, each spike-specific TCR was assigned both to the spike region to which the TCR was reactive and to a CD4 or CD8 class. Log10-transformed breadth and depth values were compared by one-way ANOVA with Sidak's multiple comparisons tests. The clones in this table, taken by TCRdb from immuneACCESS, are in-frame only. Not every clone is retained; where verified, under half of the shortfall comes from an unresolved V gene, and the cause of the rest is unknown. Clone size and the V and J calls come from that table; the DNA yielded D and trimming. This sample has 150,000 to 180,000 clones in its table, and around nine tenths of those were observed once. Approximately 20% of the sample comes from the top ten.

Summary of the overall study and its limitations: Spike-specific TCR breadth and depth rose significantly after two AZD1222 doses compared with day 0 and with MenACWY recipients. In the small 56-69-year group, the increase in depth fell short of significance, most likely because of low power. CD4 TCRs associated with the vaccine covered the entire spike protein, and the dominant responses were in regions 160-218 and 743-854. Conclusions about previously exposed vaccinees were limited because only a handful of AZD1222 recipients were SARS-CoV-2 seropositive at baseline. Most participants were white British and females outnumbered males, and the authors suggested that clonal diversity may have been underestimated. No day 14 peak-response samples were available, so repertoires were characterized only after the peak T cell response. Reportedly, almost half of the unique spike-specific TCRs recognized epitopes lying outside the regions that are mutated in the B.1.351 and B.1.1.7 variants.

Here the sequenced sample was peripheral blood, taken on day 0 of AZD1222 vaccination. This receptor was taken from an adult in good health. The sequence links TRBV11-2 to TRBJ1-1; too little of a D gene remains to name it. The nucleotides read TGTGCCAGCAGCCTCGTAGAGGGCACTGAAGCTTTCTTT. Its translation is CASSLVEGTEAFF.